Sequencing of this T cell receptor beta chain was carried out in a study of metastatic and nonmetastatic thyroid tumors. Overall study: Repertoires were compared across blood and tumor or nodule tissue from malignant and benign thyroid patients.

Under the authors' procedure: A classifier for distant metastasis in papillary thyroid cancer was constructed using CDR3 differences observed across clinicopathological groups. TCRdb reprocessed the PCR reads using MiXCR. What appears here as the V and J calls and clone size reflects TCRdb's work, not the paper's. The sample yields about 90,000 clones, around 7.8% seen once. Per the germline V gene, CDR1 is KGHSH and CDR2 is LQKENI. The CDR3 loop spans 13 amino acids. V lost 3 bases and J 3 bases, leaving 9 bases between the germline ends. No patient received treatment before thyroid surgery. This clone was picked up many times.

Sequencing was carried out using blood. The source of this sequence is a female donor with papillary thyroid cancer or a benign thyroid nodule (not recorded which). Some clones in this sample may be carry-over from other donors' samples. The genes are TRBV18 and TRBJ2-7; D could derive from TRBD1 or TRBD2 (5 bases each). The CDR3 DNA follows: TGTGCCAGCTCACCGGGACGGGACTACGAGCAGTACTTC. As protein: CASSPGRDYEQYF.